This T cell receptor beta chain was documented in a study of blood T cell repertoires in COVID-19. In the study overall: In each case, the material was cDNA or gDNA derived from T cells, B-cell-depleted T cells, or PBMCs.

Assay: immunoSEQ multiplex PCR; the TCRdb copy retains only in-frame clones and omits some. This table has about 33,000 clones, about 88% appearing once. The V segment lost 3 bases and the J segment 8 bases; nucleotides outside the gene matches: 7. This CDR3 region has 14 residues. Germline V gene sequence: CDR1 MNHEY, CDR2 SMNVEV (reference sequence). The V and J genes are TRBV27 and TRBJ1-2, with 9 bases fitting TRBD1. Sequencing was done on a sample of peripheral blood. The TCR was taken from a man in his 70s with acute or convalescent COVID-19. CDR3 region: CASSLLGTGSGYTF. CDR3 DNA sequence: TGTGCCAGCAGTTTGTTAGGGACAGGGAGCGGCTACACCTTC.